A single T cell receptor beta chain is shown here with its context. Per the original data handling: Amplification of reference gene primers provided the estimated nucleated cell counts. TCRdb keeps only in-frame clones here, not all; method: immunoSEQ multiplex PCR. D and trimming were read from the DNA, whereas the V and J calls and clone size are those reported in that table. The sample includes under 300,000 clones, 88% of them seen just once. CDR3 length equals 14 residues. Germline CDR1 and CDR2: SGDLS and YYNGEE. V lost 3 bases to trimming and J lost 9 bases; unmatched junction nucleotides: 6. The data are from a study of blood T cell repertoires in COVID-19. At the level of the study: Both acute and convalescent COVID-19 samples were obtained from the United States, Italy and Spain.

Participants, about 18 to 90 years old, spanned 24 US areas. Participants' own reports of clinical history determined their cohort assignment. The gene calls are TRBV9 and TRBJ1-6; 7 bases align to TRBD1. The sample taken for sequencing was PBMCs or T cells enriched from blood (not recorded which). This TCR was sampled from a middle-aged woman who had been exposed to COVID-19. The CDR3 region has the DNA TGTGCCAGCAGCGAATGGACAGGCACTTCACCCCTCCACTTT. Translating it yields CASSEWTGTSPLHF.